This T cell receptor (beta chain) is from a study of CD8 T cells in Susac syndrome. RNA was extracted with the RNeasy kit, and a quantity of about 0.5 to 1 ug was reverse transcribed using random hexamers. TCRdb re-called the immunoSEQ multiplex PCR reads through MiXCR, storing one row per CDR3 protein. The repertoire includes under 150,000 distinct CDR3 sequences, roughly 89% of them detected once, and around 0.24% sits in the top ten. Germline lookup yields CDR1 GTSNPN and CDR2 SVGIG (reference sequence). J gave up 3 bases and V 2 bases, and 10 bases lay outside the gene matches. The CDR3 consists of 16 residues.

This rearrangement joins TRBV30 to TRBJ1-3, with TRBD1 matching 7 bases. This clonotype was sampled from a human donor with multiple sclerosis. Sequencing used CD8+ T cells from PBMCs. The CDR3 reads CAWSYGDRVFGNTIYF. The CDR3 nucleotides read TGTGCCTGGAGTTATGGGGACAGAGTTTTTGGAAACACCATATATTTT.